The clone carrying this T cell receptor (beta chain) has just one count. Its target is not known. Other DNA sequences in the same sample also yield this CDR3. Donors showed nominal health when sampled, although they likely had unrecorded immune exposures. The data stem from a study of cytomegalovirus exposure and HLA in healthy donors. Study-wide results and limits: Beyond CMV serostatus, there was no information to go on about immune exposure. In an earlier analysis, most TCR beta V segments were productive about 87% or about 30% of the time. Presence/absence analyses assumed roughly uniform sequencing depth across donors.

This CDR3 comprises 15 residues. CDR1 is LNHDA and CDR2 is SQIVND in the germline V gene (reference sequence). V was clipped by 5 bases and J by 1 base; unmatched bases: 6. PCR involved 60 Vbeta and 13 Jbeta primers. Produced via immunoSEQ multiplex PCR; TCRdb's table is partial and in-frame only. Of over 150,000 clones in the sample, around 77% were seen once. The sequence came from a woman younger than 45 in good health and CMV-seronegative. The sample comprised PBMCs. V usage is TRBV19 and J usage is TRBJ1-2; 8 nucleotides match TRBD1. This CDR3 is CASSVTGTGNYGYTF. The CDR3 nucleotides are TGTGCCAGTAGTGTTACCGGGACAGGTAACTATGGCTACACCTTC.